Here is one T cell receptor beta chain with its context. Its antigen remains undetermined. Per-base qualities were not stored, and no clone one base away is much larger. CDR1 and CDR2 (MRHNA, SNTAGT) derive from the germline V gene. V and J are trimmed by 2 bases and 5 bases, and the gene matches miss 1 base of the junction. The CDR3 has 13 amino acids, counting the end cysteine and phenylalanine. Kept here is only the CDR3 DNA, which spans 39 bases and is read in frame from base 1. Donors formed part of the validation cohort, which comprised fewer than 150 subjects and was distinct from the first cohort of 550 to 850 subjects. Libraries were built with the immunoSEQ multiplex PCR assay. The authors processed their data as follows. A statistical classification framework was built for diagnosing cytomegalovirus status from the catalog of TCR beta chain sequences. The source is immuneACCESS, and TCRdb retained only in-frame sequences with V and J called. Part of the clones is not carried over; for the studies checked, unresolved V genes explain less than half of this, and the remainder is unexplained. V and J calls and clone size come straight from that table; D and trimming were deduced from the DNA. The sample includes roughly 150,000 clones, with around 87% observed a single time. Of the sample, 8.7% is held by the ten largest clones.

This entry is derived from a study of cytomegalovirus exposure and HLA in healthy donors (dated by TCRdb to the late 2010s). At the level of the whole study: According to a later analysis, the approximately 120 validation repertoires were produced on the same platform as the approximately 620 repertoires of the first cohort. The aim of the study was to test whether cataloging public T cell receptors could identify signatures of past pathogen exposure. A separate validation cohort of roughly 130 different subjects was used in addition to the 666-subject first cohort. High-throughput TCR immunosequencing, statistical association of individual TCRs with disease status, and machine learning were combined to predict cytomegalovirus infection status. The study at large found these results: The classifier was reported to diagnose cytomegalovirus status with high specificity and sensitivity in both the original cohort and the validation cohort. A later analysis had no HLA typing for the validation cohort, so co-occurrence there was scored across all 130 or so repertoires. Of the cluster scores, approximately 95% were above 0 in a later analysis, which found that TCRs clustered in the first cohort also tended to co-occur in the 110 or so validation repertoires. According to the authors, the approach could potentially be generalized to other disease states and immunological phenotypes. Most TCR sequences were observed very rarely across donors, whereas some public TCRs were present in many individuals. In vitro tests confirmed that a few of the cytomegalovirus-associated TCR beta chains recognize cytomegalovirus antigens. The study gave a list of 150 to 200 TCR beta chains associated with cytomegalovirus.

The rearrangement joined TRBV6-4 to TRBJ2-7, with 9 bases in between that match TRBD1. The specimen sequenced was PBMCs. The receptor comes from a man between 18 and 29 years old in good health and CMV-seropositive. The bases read TGTGCCAGCAGTGACGGGACAGGGAACGAGCAGTACTTC. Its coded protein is CASSDGTGNEQYF.